Listed below are T cell receptor beta chains from one sample, sequenced in a study of blood T cell repertoires in COVID-19. Profiling relied on immunoSEQ multiplex PCR, and the TCRdb table lists in-frame clones only, not all of them. Here the sample spans roughly 22,000 clones, 81% being singletons. Sequenced sample: peripheral blood. The receptors stem from a woman aged 70-85 years with COVID-19, enrolled during active disease. Each CDR3 is given with its conserved first and last residue. D genes are given only for firm matches. Expanded clones get a size class; other rows say once, few or many, or leave the size out.

V gene	J gene	D gene	clone size	CDR3 DNA	CDR3 protein
TRBV5-1	TRBJ2-2	TRBD2	NA	TGCGCCAGCAGCTTGAGCCAGCGGGGGGCCCTCAGGACCGGGGAGCTGTTTTTT	CASSLSQRGALRTGELFF
TRBV5-6	TRBJ1-6	NA	NA	TGTGCCAGCAGCCTGAGCGGTATGAGTTCACCCCTCCACTTT	CASSLSGMSSPLHF
TRBV19	TRBJ2-7	TRBD1	NA	TGTGCCAGTAGTATAGGTACAGGGGGATACGAGCAGTACTTC	CASSIGTGGYEQYF
TRBV6-5	TRBJ1-6	NA	NA	TGTGCCAGCAAGGGGTCATCACATTCACCCCTCCACTTT	CASKGSSHSPLHF
TRBV6-5	TRBJ2-3	NA	NA	TGTGCCAGCAGTTACTCGATAAGGGGCAGCACAGATACGCAGTATTTT	CASSYSIRGSTDTQYF
TRBV5-1	TRBJ1-2	TRBD1	NA	TGCGCCAGCAGCGCAAAGGTCGGGACAGCTTATGGCTACACCTTC	CASSAKVGTAYGYTF
TRBV4-1	TRBJ2-7	TRBD1	NA	TGCGCCAGCAGCCAGACTCGGGGGACAGGGGGTTCCTACGAGCAGTACTTC	CASSQTRGTGGSYEQYF
TRBV29-1	TRBJ1-1	TRBD1	NA	TGCAGCGTCGGCGGACAGGGGATGAACACTGAAGCTTTCTTT	CSVGGQGMNTEAFF
TRBV7-9	TRBJ1-2	NA	few	TGTGCCAGCAGCTTAGCGAAACCGGAGGGCTACACCTTC	CASSLAKPEGYTF
TRBV6-5	TRBJ1-1	NA	NA	TGTGCCAGCAGCCTCTACGAAAACACTGAAGCTTTCTTT	CASSLYENTEAFF
TRBV4-2	TRBJ1-1	NA	NA	TGTGCCAGCAGCCCCACCTCGGGGAGATTGAACACTGAAGCTTTCTTT	CASSPTSGRLNTEAFF
TRBV7-9	TRBJ1-2	NA	NA	TGTGCCAGCAGCCCCTCCGGACTGACGAATGGCTACACCTTC	CASSPSGLTNGYTF
TRBV27	TRBJ2-3	TRBD1	once	TGTGCCAGCAGTTTACAGGGGGCAGCAGATACGCAGTATTTT	CASSLQGAADTQYF
TRBV7-9	TRBJ2-6	TRBD1	NA	TGTGCCAGCAGCGGAAGGGGACAGGGGCGCCTCTCTGGGGCCAACGTCCTGACTTTC	CASSGRGQGRLSGANVLTF
TRBV19	TRBJ1-1	TRBD1	NA	TGTGCCAGTAGTGAGACAGGGGGCATAGTGAACACTGAAGCTTTCTTT	CASSETGGIVNTEAFF
TRBV7-2	TRBJ2-1	TRBD2	NA	TGTGCCAGCAGCTTAGCGGGACTAGCGTTCTTCAATGAGCAGTTCTTC	CASSLAGLAFFNEQFF
TRBV6-5	TRBJ1-1	NA	medium-sized	TGTGCCAGCAGTTACGTGGCAGTCCAAGATGAAGCTTTCTTT	CASSYVAVQDEAFF
TRBV5-8	TRBJ1-6	TRBD1	NA	TGTGCCAGCAGCGCTACGGACAGGGGAGATAATTCACCCCTCCACTTT	CASSATDRGDNSPLHF
TRBV7-9	TRBJ2-7	NA	NA	TGTGCCAGCAGCCCAATCATCAGGGGCCGGGGCGAGCAGTACTTC	CASSPIIRGRGEQYF
TRBV4-1	TRBJ2-5	NA	NA	TGCGCCAGCAGCCCCCGACAGGAGCTGGAGACCCAGTACTTC	CASSPRQELETQYF
TRBV10-3	TRBJ1-1	NA	once	TGTGCCACGGGCTCAGGGTTGACTGAAGCTTTCTTT	CATGSGLTEAFF
TRBV5-4	TRBJ1-1	NA	once	TGTGCCAGCAGCTTGGAACAGGCGAACACTGAAGCTTTCTTT	CASSLEQANTEAFF
TRBV18	TRBJ1-5	NA	NA	TGTGCCAGCTCAGTCTCTGCAGGGGATCAGCCCCAGCATTTT	CASSVSAGDQPQHF
TRBV11-3	TRBJ2-3	TRBD2	NA	TGTGCCAGCAGCCTAGGGGGAGCGGGGGTCCTAGATACGCAGTATTTT	CASSLGGAGVLDTQYF
TRBV6-1	TRBJ2-5	NA	NA	TGTGCCAGCAGTGAAAGATCGGGAAGTTTCCAAGAGACCCAGTACTTC	CASSERSGSFQETQYF
TRBV6-5	TRBJ1-1	TRBD1	NA	TGTGCCAGCAATGGACAGGCATGGAACACTGAAGCTTTCTTT	CASNGQAWNTEAFF
TRBV18	TRBJ1-4	NA	NA	TGTGCCAGCTCACCAGGGGGCAGGGTTGGAAAACTGTTTTTT	CASSPGGRVGKLFF
TRBV7-8	TRBJ1-4	NA	NA	TGTGCCAGCAGCTTAGGAGTGGGGGGGTATAATGAAAAACTGTTTTTT	CASSLGVGGYNEKLFF
TRBV7-8	TRBJ1-2	NA	NA	TGTGCCAGCACCCCGGACAGAGGGGGTTTTGGCTACACCTTC	CASTPDRGGFGYTF
TRBV9	TRBJ1-2	NA	NA	TGTGCCAGCAGCGTAGGGCCCACCAGGGAATATGGCTACACCTTC	CASSVGPTREYGYTF
TRBV29-1	TRBJ2-2	NA	once	TGCAGCGGACATACGGACACCGGGGAGCTGTTTTTT	CSGHTDTGELFF
TRBV29-1	TRBJ2-5	TRBD1	NA	TGCAGCGTTGAGGGACAGGGGATTGAGACCCAGTACTTC	CSVEGQGIETQYF
TRBV7-2	TRBJ2-5	TRBD2	NA	TGTGCCAGCAGCTGGGGGAGGGTAGATGGAGAGACCCAGTACTTC	CASSWGRVDGETQYF
TRBV6-2/TRBV6-3	TRBJ1-1	NA	few	TGTGCCAGCAGTCCCCGTCGGGAAAACACTGAAGCTTTCTTT	CASSPRRENTEAFF
TRBV6-2/TRBV6-3	TRBJ2-3	TRBD2	NA	TGTGCCAGCAGTTACAGGAGACTAGCGGGAGGGCAAGTAGATACGCAGTATTTT	CASSYRRLAGGQVDTQYF
TRBV3-1/TRBV3-2	TRBJ2-1	TRBD2	NA	TGTGCCAGCAGGTCCCCTGGGAGGGGAAATGAGCAGTTCTTC	CASRSPGRGNEQFF
TRBV9	TRBJ1-2	NA	NA	TGTGCCAGCAGCGTAGCAGGGGTTAACTATGGCTACACCTTC	CASSVAGVNYGYTF
TRBV2	TRBJ2-3	NA	NA	TGTGCCAGCCGAGCAGCGAGGGGCACAGATACGCAGTATTTT	CASRAARGTDTQYF
TRBV29-1	TRBJ1-2	NA	NA	TGCAGCGTTGATCTCGGCTATGGCTACACCTTC	CSVDLGYGYTF
TRBV6-5	TRBJ2-5	NA	once	TGTGCCAGCGCACCTACGGGGTCAGAGACCCAGTACTTC	CASAPTGSETQYF
TRBV11-2	TRBJ2-4	NA	NA	TGTGCCAGCAGCTTAGGGGGGCCCAAGGCCATTCAGTACTTC	CASSLGGPKAIQYF
TRBV2	TRBJ1-6	NA	NA	TGTGCCAGCATGGGTGACAGGTTGTTCCACTTT	CASMGDRLFHF
TRBV7-8	TRBJ2-1	TRBD2	NA	TGTGCCAGCAGCCCCCGCAGGACTAGCACCAAAGGCAATTACAATGAGCAGTTCTTC	CASSPRRTSTKGNYNEQFF
TRBV6-2/TRBV6-3	TRBJ2-7	NA	NA	TGTGCCAGCAGTCCACCGACGGACAGTTCCTACGAGCAGTACTTC	CASSPPTDSSYEQYF
TRBV5-5	TRBJ1-5	NA	NA	TGTGCCAGCAGCTTGGCACAGGGATTCGATAGTCAGCCCCAGCATTTT	CASSLAQGFDSQPQHF